Presented here are 25 T cell receptor beta chains from one specimen sequenced in a study of molecular identifiers for immune sequencing clone quantification. TCRdb reanalysed the PCR reads using MiXCR and keeps one entry per CDR3 protein. The repertoire holds about 510,000 distinct CDR3 sequences, with about a fifth as singletons. The sequencing input was naive CD8+ T cells from blood, with Jurkat cell RNA spiked in. Subset defined: FACS-sorted CD8+CD4-CCR7+CD45RA+ naive T cells. Receptors were obtained from a human donor in good health. Some libraries in this study had Jurkat cell RNA spiked in.

As to this clonotype: Possible read error: a much larger clone is one base away. This rearrangement joins TRBV6-5 to TRBJ2-3; 7 nucleotides agree with TRBD1. V trimming: 5 bases; J trimming: 1 base; junction bases outside the gene matches: 3. The CDR3 is 14 amino acids. Germline CDR1 and CDR2: MNHEY and SVGAGI. The CDR3 here is CASSPGTGTDTQYF. In nucleotides, the CDR3 is TGTGCCAGCAGTCCCGGGACAGGCACAGATACGCAGTATTTT.

This clonotype was detected once. Without the conserved terminal phenylalanine or tryptophan, this CDR3 likely stems from a read error. The rearrangement links TRBV28 to TRBJ1-2, with D perhaps TRBD1 (5 bases). Per the germline V gene, CDR1 is MDHEN and CDR2 is SYDVKM. CDR3 length: 17 amino acids. The V end was cut by 2 bases, the J end by 5 bases, with 21 bases between. The CDR3 spells CASSLDTFPGTPYGYTL. The CDR3 DNA reads TGTGCCAGCAGTTTAGATACCTTCCCCGGGACCCCTTATGGCTACACCCTC.

Only a few counts were recorded for this clonotype. This rearrangement joins TRBV2 to TRBJ1-4, with D hard to call. Germline values: CDR1 SNHLY, CDR2 FYNNEI. Trimming left V 3 bases short and J 7 bases short, with 12 bases between. The CDR3 has 14 residues. CDR3 residues: CASSDGRIGEKLFF. CDR3 coding DNA: TGTGCCAGCAGTGACGGACGGATAGGTGAAAAACTGTTTTTT.

Notes on this clonotype: This may be a read error: a much more frequent sequence differs by one nucleotide. This chain joins TRBV5-6 and TRBJ1-1; no clear D. Germline values: CDR1 SGHDT, CDR2 YYEEEE. This CDR3 has 11 residues. This CDR3 reads CTSSFSGEAFF. Written as DNA, the CDR3 is TGTACCAGCAGCTTTTCAGGTGAAGCTTTCTTT.

There are many counts of this clonotype. This chain links TRBV29-1 with TRBJ2-7, with TRBD2 as a possible D gene (6 bases). The CDR3 sequence is 13 residues long. Germline V gene lookup returns CDR1 SQVTM and CDR2 ANQGSEA. V lost 7 bases, J lost 3 bases, and 16 bases lay in between. CDR3 region: CSAAGGPDYEQYF. CDR3 DNA sequence: TGCAGCGCCGCCGGGGGACCGGACTACGAGCAGTACTTC.

This clonotype was seen a few times. The DNA for the CDR3 is TGTGCCAGCAGCTTAGGTTGGAGGTATAATGAAAAACTGTTTTTT. Amino acids: CASSLGWRYNEKLFF. This chain uses TRBV11-2 with TRBJ1-4; D gene uncertain. Germline V gene sequence: CDR1 SGHAT, CDR2 FQNNGV. The CDR3 covers 15 residues. Trimming pared 1 base from V and 4 bases from J, leaving 10 bases between.

This CDR3 reads CASSQGQGTGDEQFF. The CDR3 DNA reads as TGCGCCAGCAGCCAAGGTCAGGGTACGGGGGATGAGCAGTTCTTC. This sequence joins TRBV4-1 and TRBJ2-1, with D possibly TRBD2 on 6 matching bases. V lost 1 base and J lost 8, with 15 bases in between. Germline CDR1 MGHRA, CDR2 YSYEKL. CDR3 length: 15 residues.

V is TRBV19 and J is TRBJ2-1, with D maybe TRBD2 (6 bases). With 6 bases removed from V and 7 bases from J, the gap between germline ends came to 22 bases. Germline lookup yields CDR1 LNHDA and CDR2 SQIVND (reference sequence). The CDR3 spans 16 residues. CDR3 sequence reads: CASSEVRLGALNEQFF. The CDR3 DNA reads TGTGCCAGTAGCGAAGTGCGACTAGGGGCCCTAAATGAGCAGTTCTTC. The variable domain in full, with the rest retrieved from reference TRBV19 and TRBJ2-1, is DGGITQSPKYLFRKEGQNVTLSCEQNLNHDAMYWYRQDPGQGLRLIYYSQIVNDFQKGDIAEGYSVSREKKESFPLTVTSAQKNPTAFYLCASSEVRLGALNEQFFGPGTRLTVL.

This clonotype was recorded a few times. This rearrangement joins TRBV10-3 to TRBJ1-1; 8 bases fit TRBD1. This CDR3 is built from 16 residues. Germline V gene data show CDR1 as ENHRY and CDR2 as SYGVKD. V lost 3 bases, J lost 0 bases, and 6 bases stayed unmatched. CDR3 nucleotides: TGTGCCATCAGTGAACCGGACAGGGCGGTGAACACTGAAGCTTTCTTT. Translated, it gives CAISEPDRAVNTEAFF.

This clonotype was seen a handful of times. V gene TRBV29-1 combines with J gene TRBJ2-2; D gene ambiguous. The ends were cut back, 3 bases at V and 8 bases at J, with 7 bases in the middle. This CDR3 is built from 11 residues. CDR1 and CDR2 (germline): SQVTM, ANQGSEA. CDR3 DNA sequence: TGCAGCGTTGACAGGTCGGGGGAGCTGTTTTTT. It codes for CSVDRSGELFF.

This clonotype was counted a few times. The CDR3 sequence is CASSMGVRQPQYF. The CDR3 region has the DNA TGTGCCAGTAGTATGGGGGTGAGGCAGCCCCAGTATTTT. The rearrangement joins TRBV19 to TRBJ1-5; D is possibly TRBD1 or TRBD2 (5 bases each). The J call could be wrong; TRBJ2-3 is a better fit for the DNA end. Germline V gene lookup returns CDR1 LNHDA and CDR2 SQIVND (reference sequence). The CDR3 covers 13 residues.

The chain joins TRBV19 to TRBJ2-7; tentative D call: TRBD1 (6 bases). CDR1 and CDR2 from the germline V gene are LNHDA and SQIVND (reference sequence). V lost 4 bases, J lost 2 bases, and 9 bases lay in between. This CDR3 region has 13 residues. The CDR3 loop is CASSTRTAYEQYF. The CDR3 coding sequence is TGTGCCAGTAGTACTAGGACAGCCTACGAGCAGTACTTC.

This clonotype showed up just a few times. The chain carries TRBV4-3 and TRBJ2-1; no clear D. CDR3 size: 16 residues. The germline CDR1 and CDR2 sequences are LGHNA and YSLEER. The ends were cut back, 0 bases at V and 0 bases at J, with 9 bases in the middle. This CDR3 reads CASSQDGSSSYNEQFF. The CDR3 bases are TGCGCCAGCAGCCAAGATGGGTCCAGCTCCTACAATGAGCAGTTCTTC.

The genes are TRBV11-2 and TRBJ2-3; possible D gene TRBD2, 6 bases. The CDR3 spans 17 residues. Germline loops: CDR1 SGHAT, CDR2 FQNNGV. The V end lost 4 bases, the J end lost 4 bases, and 21 bases lay between the germline ends. The CDR3 DNA follows: TGTGCCAGCAGCTCCGCTCCTGGCGGGACGTGGGCAGATACGCAGTATTTT. Amino acid sequence: CASSSAPGGTWADTQYF.

This clonotype was seen a handful of times. As DNA, the CDR3 is TGTGCCTGGAGTGTAGACCCAACAGGGGAAAAACTGTTTTTT. Amino acid sequence: CAWSVDPTGEKLFF. The chain recombines TRBV30 with TRBJ1-4; the D gene is possibly TRBD1 (6 bases). Germline assignment: CDR1 GTSNPN and CDR2 SVGIG (reference sequence). This CDR3 has 14 residues. V gave up 0 bases and J gave up 8 bases, with 13 bases separating them.

This clonotype was observed once. The V call is TRBV29-1, the J call TRBJ2-5; possibly TRBD1 or TRBD2 for D (5 bases each). This CDR3 is built from 15 residues. Germline V gene sequence: CDR1 SQVTM, CDR2 ANQGSEA. The V gene lost 4 bases and the J gene lost 2 bases, with 17 bases spanning the gap. This CDR3 reads CSVVLLGVGQETQYF. The CDR3, as DNA: TGCAGCGTTGTGCTCCTGGGGGTGGGACAAGAGACCCAGTACTTC.

The CDR3 coding sequence is TGCGCCAGCAGCCGGGACAGGGGTAGGAACGAGCAGTACTTC. This sequence encodes CASSRDRGRNEQYF. The chain couples TRBV4-3 to TRBJ2-7; TRBD1 agrees at 10 bases. The V segment lost 4 bases and the J segment 5 bases; nucleotides outside the gene matches: 5. CDR1 is LGHNA and CDR2 is YSLEER in the germline V gene. The CDR3 runs to 14 residues.

The V gene is TRBV3-1, the J gene TRBJ2-1; the D gene is possibly TRBD2 (6 bases). Germline CDR1 reads LGHDT; CDR2 reads YNNKEL (reference sequence). V dropped 0 bases and J dropped 2 bases, with 11 bases sitting between them. This CDR3 comprises 16 residues. The CDR3 reads CASSQDRAGTYNEQFF. CDR3 in DNA: TGTGCCAGCAGCCAAGATAGGGCGGGAACCTACAATGAGCAGTTCTTC.

The table lists this clonotype with a few counts. The V and J genes are TRBV12-3 or TRBV12-4 and TRBJ1-6; D remains unclear. This CDR3 contains 14 residues. The ends were cut back, 2 bases at V and 8 bases at J, with 10 bases in the middle. The CDR3 sequence: CASSLTLMDSPLHF. The CDR3 coding sequence is TGTGCCAGCAGTTTAACCCTTATGGATTCACCCCTCCACTTT.

This clonotype was seen once. V is TRBV6-6 and J is TRBJ1-2; 7 bases map to TRBD1. Germline V gene lookup returns CDR1 MNHNY and CDR2 SVGAGI (reference sequence). The CDR3 has 15 amino acids. Trimming removed 2 bases from V and 3 bases from J; junction bases left unmatched: 6. For the CDR3, the DNA is TGTGCCAGCAGTTACGGAGACAGGGCAGACTATGGCTACACCTTC. Translation: CASSYGDRADYGYTF.

As concerns this clonotype: The junction departs from germline at one end; a sequencing error may be responsible. The chain combines TRBV7-9 with TRBJ2-3, with 15 bases matching TRBD2. Germline V gives CDR1 SEHNR, CDR2 FQNEAQ (reference sequence). CDR3 length: 20 amino acids. The CDR3 protein is CAGSHGLAGGPIYRADTQYF. CDR3 DNA: TGTGCCGGCAGCCACGGACTAGCGGGGGGGCCGATTTACAGAGCAGATACGCAGTATTTT.

There are many counts of this clonotype. The chain links TRBV28 to TRBJ1-2; D gene ambiguous. The CDR3 contains 14 residues. The germline gives CDR1 MDHEN, CDR2 SYDVKM. The ends were cut back, 2 bases at V and 6 bases at J, with 13 bases in the middle. CDR3 amino acids: CASSLNIALNGYTF. The CDR3 DNA reads TGTGCCAGCAGTTTAAACATCGCCTTAAATGGCTACACCTTC.

V usage is TRBV1 and J usage is TRBJ2-3; the table assigns TRBD2, which was not confirmed against the DNA. TRBV1 is a pseudogene. CDR3 length: 14 residues. The CDR3 bases are TGCACCAGCAGTGAGCGGGGGGCGGGAGATACGCAGTATTTT. Encoded protein: CTSSERGAGDTQYF.

In its sample, this clonotype was seen a few times. The V call is TRBV6-6, the J call TRBJ2-7; tentatively, D is TRBD1 or TRBD2 (5 bases each). CDR3 length equals 15 residues. Germline loops: CDR1 MNHNY, CDR2 SVGAGI (reference sequence). Deletions cut 10 bases from V and 2 bases from J, with 21 bases between. The CDR3 nucleotides are TGTGCCACCCGGCGTGGGACCCAGGGTACCTACGAGCAGTACTTC. Translating it yields CATRRGTQGTYEQYF.

This clonotype was seen a handful of times. The chain has TRBV27 and TRBJ1-5, with TRBD1 identical over 7 bases. Per germline, CDR1 MNHEY and CDR2 SMNVEV (reference sequence). After removal of 2 bases from V and 6 bases from J, the junction contained 1 base not matched to a gene. This CDR3 contains 13 residues. The CDR3 loop reads CASSLNRGQPQHF. For the CDR3, the DNA is TGTGCCAGCAGTTTAAACAGGGGTCAGCCCCAGCATTTT.